The TCR beta chain described here comes from a study of cytomegalovirus exposure and HLA in healthy donors. In the study overall: Of fewer than 450 genotyped donors, about 80% clustered with self-reported Caucasian donors.

Use of 60 Vbeta and 13 Jbeta primers characterized the PCR. Using immunoSEQ multiplex PCR, the repertoire was profiled, and TCRdb retains in-frame clones only, with some absent. The table records fewer than 250,000 clones, less than 85% of them present only once. Points on this clone: The antigen remains undetermined.

Points from the study as a whole: In a later analysis, at a false discovery rate of 0.05, under 20,000 TCR beta sequences matched HLA alleles. Data from an earlier analysis indicated that most TCR beta V segments were productive either about 90% or about 30% of the time.

Germline V CDR1 and CDR2: SGHNT, YYREEE (reference sequence). V lost 5 bases to trimming and J lost 5 bases; unmatched junction nucleotides: 6. The length of the CDR3 is 15 residues. There were likely unrecorded immune exposures, though donors were nominally healthy when sampled. Sample: PBMCs. This chain uses TRBV5-4 with TRBJ1-5; 11 bases are a match to TRBD1. The sequence derives from a man between 18 and 29 years old in good health and CMV-seronegative. The CDR3 spells CASSEDRGLYQPQHF. The CDR3 nucleotides are TGTGCCAGCAGTGAGGACAGGGGGCTCTATCAGCCCCAGCATTTT.